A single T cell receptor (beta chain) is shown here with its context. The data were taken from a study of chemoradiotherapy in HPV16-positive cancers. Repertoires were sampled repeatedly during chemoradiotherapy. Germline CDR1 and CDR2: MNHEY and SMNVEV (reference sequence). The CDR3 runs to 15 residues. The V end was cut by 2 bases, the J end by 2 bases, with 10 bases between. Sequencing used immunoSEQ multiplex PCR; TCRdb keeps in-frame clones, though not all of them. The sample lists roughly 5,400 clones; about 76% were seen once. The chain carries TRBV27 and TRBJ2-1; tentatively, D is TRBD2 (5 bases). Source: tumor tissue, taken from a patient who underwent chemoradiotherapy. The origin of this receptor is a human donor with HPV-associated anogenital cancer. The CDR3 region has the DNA TGTGCCAGCAGTTTAACTAGGGTGCCCTACAATGAGCAGTTCTTC. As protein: CASSLTRVPYNEQFF.